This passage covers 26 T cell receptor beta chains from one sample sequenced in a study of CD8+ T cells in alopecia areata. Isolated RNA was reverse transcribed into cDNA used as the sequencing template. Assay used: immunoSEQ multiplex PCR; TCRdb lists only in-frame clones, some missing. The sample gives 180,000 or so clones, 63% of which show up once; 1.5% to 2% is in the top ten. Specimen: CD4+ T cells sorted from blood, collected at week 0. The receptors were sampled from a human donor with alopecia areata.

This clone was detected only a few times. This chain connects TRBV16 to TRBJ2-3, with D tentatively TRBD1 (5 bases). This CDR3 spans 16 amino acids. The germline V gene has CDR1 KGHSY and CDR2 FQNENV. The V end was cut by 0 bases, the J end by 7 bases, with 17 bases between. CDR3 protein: CASSQSRAGPLHTQYF. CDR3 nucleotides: TGTGCCAGCAGCCAATCCCGCGCAGGGCCCCTCCATACGCAGTATTTT.

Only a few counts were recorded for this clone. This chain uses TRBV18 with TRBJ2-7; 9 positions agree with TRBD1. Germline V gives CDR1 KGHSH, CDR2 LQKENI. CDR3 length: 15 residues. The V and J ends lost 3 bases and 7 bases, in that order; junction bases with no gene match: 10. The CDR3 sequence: CASSPIRDRAREQYF. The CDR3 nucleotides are TGTGCCAGCTCACCGATCCGGGACAGGGCTAGGGAGCAGTACTTC.

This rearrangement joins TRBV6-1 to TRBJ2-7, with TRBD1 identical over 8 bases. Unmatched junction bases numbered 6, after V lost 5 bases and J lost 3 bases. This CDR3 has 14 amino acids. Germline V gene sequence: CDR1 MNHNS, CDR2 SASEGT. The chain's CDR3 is CASSRGQVNYEQYF. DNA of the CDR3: TGTGCCAGCAGTAGGGGACAGGTGAACTACGAGCAGTACTTC.

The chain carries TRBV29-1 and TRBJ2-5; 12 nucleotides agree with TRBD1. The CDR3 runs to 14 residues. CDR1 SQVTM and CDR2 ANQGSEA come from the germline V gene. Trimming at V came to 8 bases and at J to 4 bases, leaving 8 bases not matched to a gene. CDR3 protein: CSSRDRGPIETQYF. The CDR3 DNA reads TGCAGCAGCCGGGACAGGGGGCCGATAGAGACCCAGTACTTC.

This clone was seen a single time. CDR3 nucleotide sequence: TGCAGCTCCTCCGGTGGGGGGGATGGCTACACCTTC. Its protein is CSSSGGGDGYTF. The chain links TRBV29-1 to TRBJ1-2, with TRBD1 as a possible D gene (5 bases). Germline CDR1 is SQVTM and CDR2 is ANQGSEA. Trimming cost V 8 bases and J 6 bases, with 16 bases left between them. The CDR3 spans 12 residues.

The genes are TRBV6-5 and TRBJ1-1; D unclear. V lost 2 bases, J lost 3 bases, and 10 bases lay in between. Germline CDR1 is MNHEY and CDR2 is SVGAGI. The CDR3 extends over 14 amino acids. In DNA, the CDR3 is TGTGCCAGCAGTTACCTGGGGAGGGACACTGAAGCTTTCTTT. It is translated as CASSYLGRDTEAFF.

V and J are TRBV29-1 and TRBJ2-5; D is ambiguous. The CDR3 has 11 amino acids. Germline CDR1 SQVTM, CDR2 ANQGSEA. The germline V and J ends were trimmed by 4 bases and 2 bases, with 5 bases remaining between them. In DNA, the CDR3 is TGCAGCGTTGGAGAGCAAGAGACCCAGTACTTC. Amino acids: CSVGEQETQYF.

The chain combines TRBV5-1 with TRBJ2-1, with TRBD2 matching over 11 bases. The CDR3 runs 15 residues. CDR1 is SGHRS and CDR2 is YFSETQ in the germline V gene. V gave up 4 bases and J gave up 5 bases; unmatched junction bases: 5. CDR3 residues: CASSPGTSGHNEQFF. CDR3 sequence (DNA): TGCGCCAGCAGCCCGGGGACTAGCGGTCACAATGAGCAGTTCTTC.

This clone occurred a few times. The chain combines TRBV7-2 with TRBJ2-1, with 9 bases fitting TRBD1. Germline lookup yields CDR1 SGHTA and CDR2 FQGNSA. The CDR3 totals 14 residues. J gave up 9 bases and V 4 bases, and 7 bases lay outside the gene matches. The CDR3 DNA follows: TGTGCCAGCAGCTCCCGGGACAGGGCCCCTGAGCAGTTCTTC. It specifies CASSSRDRAPEQFF.

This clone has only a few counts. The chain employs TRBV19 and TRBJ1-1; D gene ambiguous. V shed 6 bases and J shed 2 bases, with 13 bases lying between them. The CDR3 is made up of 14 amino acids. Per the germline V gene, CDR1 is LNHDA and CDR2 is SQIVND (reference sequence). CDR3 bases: TGTGCCAGTAGCCCCTGGGGAGCTAACACTGAAGCTTTCTTT. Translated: CASSPWGANTEAFF. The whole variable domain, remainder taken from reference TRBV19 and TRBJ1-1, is DGGITQSPKYLFRKEGQNVTLSCEQNLNHDAMYWYRQDPGQGLRLIYYSQIVNDFQKGDIAEGYSVSREKKESFPLTVTSAQKNPTAFYLCASSPWGANTEAFFGQGTRLTVV.

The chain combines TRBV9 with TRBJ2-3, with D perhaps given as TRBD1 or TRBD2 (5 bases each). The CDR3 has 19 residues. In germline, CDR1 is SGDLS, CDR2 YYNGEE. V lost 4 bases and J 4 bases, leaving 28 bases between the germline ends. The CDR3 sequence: CASSPFRGGAVANPDTQYF. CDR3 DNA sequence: TGTGCCAGCAGCCCCTTCCGGGGCGGAGCAGTCGCGAACCCAGATACGCAGTATTTT.

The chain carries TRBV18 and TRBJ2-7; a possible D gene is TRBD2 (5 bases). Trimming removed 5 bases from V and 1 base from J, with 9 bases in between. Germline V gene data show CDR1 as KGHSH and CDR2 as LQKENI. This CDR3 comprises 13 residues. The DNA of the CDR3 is TGTGCCAGCTCAACGGGGAATTCCTACGAGCAGTACTTC. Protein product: CASSTGNSYEQYF.

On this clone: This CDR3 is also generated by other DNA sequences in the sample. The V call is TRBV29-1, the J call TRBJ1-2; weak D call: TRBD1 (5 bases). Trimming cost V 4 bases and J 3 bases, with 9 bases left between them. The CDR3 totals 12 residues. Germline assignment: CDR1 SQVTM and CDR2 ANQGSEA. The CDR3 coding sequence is TGCAGCGTTGGGCGCAGGGACTATGGCTACACCTTC. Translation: CSVGRRDYGYTF. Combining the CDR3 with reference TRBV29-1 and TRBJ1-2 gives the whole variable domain SAVISQKPSRDICQRGTSLTIQCQVDSQVTMMFWYRQQPGQSLTLIATANQGSEATYESGFVIDKFPISRPNLTFSTLTVSNMSPEDSSIYLCSVGRRDYGYTFGSGTRLTVV.

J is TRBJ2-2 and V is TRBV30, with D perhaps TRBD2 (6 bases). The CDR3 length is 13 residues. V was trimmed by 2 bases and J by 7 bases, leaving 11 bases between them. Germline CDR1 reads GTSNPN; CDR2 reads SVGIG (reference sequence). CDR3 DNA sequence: TGTGCCTGGAGTTCCATCGGGGGCGGGGAGCTGTTTTTT. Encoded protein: CAWSSIGGGELFF.

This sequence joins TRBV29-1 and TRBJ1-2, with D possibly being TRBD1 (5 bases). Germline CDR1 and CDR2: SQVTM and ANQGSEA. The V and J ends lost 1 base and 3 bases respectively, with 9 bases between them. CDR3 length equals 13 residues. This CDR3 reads CSVEVQVDYGYTF. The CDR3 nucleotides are TGCAGCGTTGAAGTACAGGTTGACTATGGCTACACCTTC.

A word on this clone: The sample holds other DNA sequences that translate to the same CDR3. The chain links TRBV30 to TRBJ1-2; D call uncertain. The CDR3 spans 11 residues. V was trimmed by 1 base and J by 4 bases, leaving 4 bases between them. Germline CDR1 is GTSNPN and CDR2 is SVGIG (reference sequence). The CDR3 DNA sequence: TGTGCCTGGAGTGGCAGCTATGGCTACACCTTC. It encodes CAWSGSYGYTF.

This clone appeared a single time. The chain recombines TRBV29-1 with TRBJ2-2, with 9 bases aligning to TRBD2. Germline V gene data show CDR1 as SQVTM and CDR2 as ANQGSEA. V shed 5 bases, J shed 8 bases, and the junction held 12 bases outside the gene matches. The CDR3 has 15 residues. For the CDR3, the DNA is TGCAGCGTTTCGTCTAGCGGGGATACGAGTGGGGAGCTGTTTTTT. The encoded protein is CSVSSSGDTSGELFF.

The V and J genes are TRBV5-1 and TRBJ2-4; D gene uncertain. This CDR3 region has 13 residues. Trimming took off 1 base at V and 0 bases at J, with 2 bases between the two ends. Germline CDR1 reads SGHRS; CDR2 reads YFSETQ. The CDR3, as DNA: TGCGCCAGCAGCTTGTCAGCCAAAAACATTCAGTACTTC. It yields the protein CASSLSAKNIQYF.

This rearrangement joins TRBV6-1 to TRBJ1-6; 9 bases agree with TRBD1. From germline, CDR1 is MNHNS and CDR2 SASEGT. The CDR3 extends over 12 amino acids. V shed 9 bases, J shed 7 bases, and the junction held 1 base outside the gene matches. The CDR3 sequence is CARGTGNSPLHF. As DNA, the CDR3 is TGTGCCAGGGGGACAGGGAATTCACCCCTCCACTTT.

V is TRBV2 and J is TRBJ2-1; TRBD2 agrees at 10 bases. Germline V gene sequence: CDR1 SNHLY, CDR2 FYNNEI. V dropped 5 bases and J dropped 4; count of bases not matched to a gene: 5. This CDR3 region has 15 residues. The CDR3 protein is CASSYGSGGYNEQFF. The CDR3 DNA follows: TGTGCCAGCAGTTATGGTAGCGGGGGGTACAATGAGCAGTTCTTC.

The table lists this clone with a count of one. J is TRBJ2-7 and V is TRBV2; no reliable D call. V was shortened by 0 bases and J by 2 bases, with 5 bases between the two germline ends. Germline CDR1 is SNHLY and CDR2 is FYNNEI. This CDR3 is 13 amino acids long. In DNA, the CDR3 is TGTGCCAGCAGTGAAGCGGGCACCTACGAGCAGTACTTC. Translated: CASSEAGTYEQYF.

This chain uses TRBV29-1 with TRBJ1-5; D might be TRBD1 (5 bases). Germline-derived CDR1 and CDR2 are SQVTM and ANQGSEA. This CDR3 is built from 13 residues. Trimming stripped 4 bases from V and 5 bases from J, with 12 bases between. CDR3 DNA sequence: TGCAGCGTTGGAAAGGGGAGGGATCAGCCCCAGCATTTT. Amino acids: CSVGKGRDQPQHF.

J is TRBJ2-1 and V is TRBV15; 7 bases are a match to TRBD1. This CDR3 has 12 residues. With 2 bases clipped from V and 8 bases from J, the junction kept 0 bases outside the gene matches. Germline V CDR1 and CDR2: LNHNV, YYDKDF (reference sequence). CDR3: CATSRQGDEQFF. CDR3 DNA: TGTGCCACCAGCAGACAGGGGGATGAGCAGTTCTTC.

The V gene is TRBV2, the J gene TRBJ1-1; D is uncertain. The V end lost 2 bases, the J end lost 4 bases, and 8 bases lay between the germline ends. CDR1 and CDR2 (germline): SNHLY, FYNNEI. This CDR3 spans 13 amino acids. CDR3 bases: TGTGCCAGCAGTGAACAAGGTGGCACTGAAGCTTTCTTT. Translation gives CASSEQGGTEAFF.

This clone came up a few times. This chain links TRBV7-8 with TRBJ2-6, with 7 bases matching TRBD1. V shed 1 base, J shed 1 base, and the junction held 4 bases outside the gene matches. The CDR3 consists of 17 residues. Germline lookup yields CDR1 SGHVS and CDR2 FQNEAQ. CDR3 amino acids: CASSLDRGVSGANVLTF. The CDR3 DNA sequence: TGTGCCAGCAGCTTAGACAGGGGTGTTTCTGGGGCCAACGTCCTGACTTTC.

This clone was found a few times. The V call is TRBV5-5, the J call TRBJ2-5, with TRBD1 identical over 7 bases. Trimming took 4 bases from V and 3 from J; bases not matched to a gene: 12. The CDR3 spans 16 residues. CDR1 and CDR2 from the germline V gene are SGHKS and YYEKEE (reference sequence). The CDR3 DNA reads TGTGCCAGCAGCCCTTACAGGGGTGGGGAAAAAGAGACCCAGTACTTC. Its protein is CASSPYRGGEKETQYF.